This section outlines one T cell receptor (beta chain) sequence together with its context. The antigen remains unidentified. This sample is drawn from a study of OX40 agonist ivuxolimab in advanced cancers. Assay: immunoSEQ multiplex PCR; the TCRdb copy retains only in-frame clones and omits some. The table lists around 65,000 clones, 87% of them singletons, with 0.35% in the top ten. Germline CDR1 LNHDA, CDR2 SQIVND (reference sequence). V lost 3 bases, J lost 8 bases, and 19 bases lay in between. CDR3 length equals 15 residues. General study results and limits: Both CD4+ and CD8+ T cell populations in blood had undergone clonal expansion by week 6 at 0.1 to 3.0 mg/kg. More expanded clones were seen, on average, in CD8+ T cells than in CD4+. Partial responders treated at 0.1-3.0 mg/kg exhibited clonal expansion among the lowest measured.

The sequence derives from an adult with an advanced solid tumor such as melanoma, head and neck, liver or kidney cancer. V gene TRBV19 combines with J gene TRBJ1-1; D unresolved. The sample here was CD4+ or CD8+ T cells sorted from blood, taken in a trial of the OX40 agonist ivuxolimab. CDR3 region: CASSMVGGEGKEAFF. CDR3 nucleotide sequence: TGTGCCAGTAGTATGGTAGGCGGGGAGGGCAAAGAAGCTTTCTTT. The full variable domain, in which reference TRBV19 and TRBJ1-1 provide the parts outside the CDR3, is DGGITQSPKYLFRKEGQNVTLSCEQNLNHDAMYWYRQDPGQGLRLIYYSQIVNDFQKGDIAEGYSVSREKKESFPLTVTSAQKNPTAFYLCASSMVGGEGKEAFFGQGTRLTVV.